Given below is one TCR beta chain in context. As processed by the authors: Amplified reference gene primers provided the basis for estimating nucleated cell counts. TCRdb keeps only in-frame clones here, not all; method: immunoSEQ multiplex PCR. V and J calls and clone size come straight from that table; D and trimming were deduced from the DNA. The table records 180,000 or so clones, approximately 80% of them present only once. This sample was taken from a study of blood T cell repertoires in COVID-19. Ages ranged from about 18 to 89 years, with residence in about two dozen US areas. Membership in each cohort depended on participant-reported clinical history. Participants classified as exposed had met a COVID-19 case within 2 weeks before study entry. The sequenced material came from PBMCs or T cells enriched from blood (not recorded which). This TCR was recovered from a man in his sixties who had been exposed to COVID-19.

CDR3 in amino acids: CSVEDGESYGYTF. CDR3 DNA sequence: TGCAGCGTTGAAGATGGAGAGAGTTATGGCTACACCTTC. The gene calls are TRBV29-1 and TRBJ1-2; D is uncertain. Trimming left V 0 bases short and J 5 bases short, with 10 bases between. This CDR3 has 13 residues. Germline lookup yields CDR1 SQVTM and CDR2 ANQGSEA.